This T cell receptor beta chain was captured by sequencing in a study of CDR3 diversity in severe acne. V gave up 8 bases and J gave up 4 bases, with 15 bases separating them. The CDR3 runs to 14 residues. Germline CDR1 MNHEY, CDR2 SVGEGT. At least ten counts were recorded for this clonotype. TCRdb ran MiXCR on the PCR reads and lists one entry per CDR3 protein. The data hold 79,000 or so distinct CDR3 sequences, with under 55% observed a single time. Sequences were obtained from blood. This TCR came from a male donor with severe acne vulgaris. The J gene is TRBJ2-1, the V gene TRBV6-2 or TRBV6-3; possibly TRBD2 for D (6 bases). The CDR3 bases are TGTGCCAGCCACAAGCGGGCGCGATACAATGAGCAGTTCTTC. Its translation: CASHKRARYNEQFF.